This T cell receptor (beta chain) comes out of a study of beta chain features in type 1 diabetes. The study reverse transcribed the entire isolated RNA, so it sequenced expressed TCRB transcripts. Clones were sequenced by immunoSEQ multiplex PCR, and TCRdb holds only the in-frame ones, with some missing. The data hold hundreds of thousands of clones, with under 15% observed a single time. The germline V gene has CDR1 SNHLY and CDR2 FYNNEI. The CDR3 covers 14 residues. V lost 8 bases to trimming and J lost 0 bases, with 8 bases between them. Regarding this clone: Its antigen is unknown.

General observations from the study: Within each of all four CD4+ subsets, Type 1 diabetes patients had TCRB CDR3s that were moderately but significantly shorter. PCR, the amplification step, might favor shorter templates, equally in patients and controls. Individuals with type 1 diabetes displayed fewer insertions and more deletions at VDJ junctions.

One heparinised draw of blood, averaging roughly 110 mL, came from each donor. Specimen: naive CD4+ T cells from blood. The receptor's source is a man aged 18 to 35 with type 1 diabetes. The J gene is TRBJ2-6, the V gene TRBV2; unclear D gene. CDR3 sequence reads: CASSRRSGANVLTF. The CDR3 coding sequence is TGTGCCAGCTCTCGCCGCTCTGGGGCCAACGTCCTGACTTTC.